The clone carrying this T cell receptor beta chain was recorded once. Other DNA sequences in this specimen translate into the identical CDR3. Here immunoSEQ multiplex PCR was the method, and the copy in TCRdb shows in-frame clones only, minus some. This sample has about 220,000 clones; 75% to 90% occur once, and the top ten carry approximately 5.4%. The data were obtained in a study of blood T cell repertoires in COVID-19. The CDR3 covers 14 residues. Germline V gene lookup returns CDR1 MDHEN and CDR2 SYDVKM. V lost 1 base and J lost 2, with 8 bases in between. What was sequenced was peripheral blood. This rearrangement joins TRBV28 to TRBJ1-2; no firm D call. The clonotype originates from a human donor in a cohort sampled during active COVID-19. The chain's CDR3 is CASSLLGGNYGYTF. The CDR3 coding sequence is TGTGCCAGCAGTTTATTAGGCGGGAACTATGGCTACACCTTC.